This T cell receptor beta chain was sequenced for a study of beta chain features in type 1 diabetes. The germline V and J ends were trimmed by 8 bases and 1 base, with 12 bases remaining between them. The germline V gene encodes CDR1 MDHEN and CDR2 SYDVKM. The CDR3 sequence is 13 residues long. The investigators reverse transcribed all of the isolated RNA, so they sequenced expressed TCRB transcripts. Assay: immunoSEQ multiplex PCR; the TCRdb copy retains only in-frame clones and omits some. This table has about 330,000 clones, approximately 11% appearing once. The receptor's source is a woman under 40 in good health. The genes are TRBV28 and TRBJ2-7; D perhaps matches TRBD1 (6 bases). Sample: naive CD4+ T cells from blood. CDR3: CASYGQFSYEQYF. The DNA for the CDR3 is TGTGCCAGCTACGGACAGTTTTCCTACGAGCAGTACTTC.